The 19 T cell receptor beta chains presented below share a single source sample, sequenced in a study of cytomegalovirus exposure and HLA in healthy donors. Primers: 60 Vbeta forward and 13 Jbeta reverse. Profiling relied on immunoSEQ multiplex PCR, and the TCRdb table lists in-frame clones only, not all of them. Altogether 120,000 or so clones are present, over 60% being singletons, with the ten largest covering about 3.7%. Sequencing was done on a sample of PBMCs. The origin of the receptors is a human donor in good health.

The DNA for the CDR3 is TGTGCCAGCAGCTTGGCCAGGGCCGAGCAGTACTTC. The encoded protein is CASSLARAEQYF. This chain uses TRBV5-6 with TRBJ2-7; D perhaps matches TRBD1 (5 bases). V lost 0 bases, J lost 6 bases, and 7 bases lay in between. Germline values: CDR1 SGHDT, CDR2 YYEEEE. The length of the CDR3 is 12 residues.

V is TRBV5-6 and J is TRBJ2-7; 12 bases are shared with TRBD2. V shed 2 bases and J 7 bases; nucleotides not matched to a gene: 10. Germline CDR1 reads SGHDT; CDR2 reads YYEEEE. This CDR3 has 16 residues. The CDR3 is CASSFMGLAGGREQYF. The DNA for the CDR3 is TGTGCCAGCAGCTTTATGGGTCTAGCGGGAGGGCGGGAGCAGTACTTC.

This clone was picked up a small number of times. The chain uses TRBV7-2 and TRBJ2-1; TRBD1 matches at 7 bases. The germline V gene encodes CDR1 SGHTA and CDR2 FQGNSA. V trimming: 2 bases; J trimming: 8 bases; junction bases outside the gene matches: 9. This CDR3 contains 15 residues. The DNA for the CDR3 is TGTGCCAGCAGCTTAACGGCGACAGGGATCGATGAGCAGTTCTTC. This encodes CASSLTATGIDEQFF.

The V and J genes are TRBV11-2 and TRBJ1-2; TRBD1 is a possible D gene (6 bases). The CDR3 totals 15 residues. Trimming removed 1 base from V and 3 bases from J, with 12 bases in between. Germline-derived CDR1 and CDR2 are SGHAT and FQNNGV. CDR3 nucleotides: TGTGCCAGCAGCTTAGTCGGGGGGCTCTACTATGGCTACACCTTC. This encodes CASSLVGGLYYGYTF.

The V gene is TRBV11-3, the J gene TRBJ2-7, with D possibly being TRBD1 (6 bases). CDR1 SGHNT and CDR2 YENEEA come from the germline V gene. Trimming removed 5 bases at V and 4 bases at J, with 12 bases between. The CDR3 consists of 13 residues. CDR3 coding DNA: TGTGCCAGCAGCCCCGGACAGCCATACGAGCAGTACTTC. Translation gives CASSPGQPYEQYF. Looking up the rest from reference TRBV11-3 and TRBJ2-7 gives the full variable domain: EAGVVQSPRYKIIEKKQPVAFWCNPISGHNTLYWYLQNLGQGPELLIRYENEEAVDDSQLPKDRFSAERLKGVDSTLKIQPAELGDSAVYLCASSPGQPYEQYFGPGTRLTVT.

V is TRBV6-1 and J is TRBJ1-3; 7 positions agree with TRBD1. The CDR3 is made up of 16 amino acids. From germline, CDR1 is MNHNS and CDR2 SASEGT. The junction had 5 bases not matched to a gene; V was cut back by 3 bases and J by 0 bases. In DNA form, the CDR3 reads TGTGCCAGCAGTGAGCAGGGGGTCCTCTCTGGAAACACCATATATTTT. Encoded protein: CASSEQGVLSGNTIYF.

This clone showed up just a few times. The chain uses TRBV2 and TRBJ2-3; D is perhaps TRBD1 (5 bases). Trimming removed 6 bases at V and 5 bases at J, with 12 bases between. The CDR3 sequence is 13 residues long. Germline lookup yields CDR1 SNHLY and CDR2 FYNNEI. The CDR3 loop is CASRTQGLDTQYF. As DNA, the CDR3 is TGTGCCAGCAGGACCCAGGGTTTAGATACGCAGTATTTT.

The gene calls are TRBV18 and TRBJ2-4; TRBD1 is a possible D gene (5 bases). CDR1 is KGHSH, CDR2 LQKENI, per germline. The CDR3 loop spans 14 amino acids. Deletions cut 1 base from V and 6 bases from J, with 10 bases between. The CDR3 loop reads CASSPQGHSNIQYF. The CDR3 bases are TGTGCCAGCTCACCACAGGGGCATTCAAACATTCAGTACTTC.

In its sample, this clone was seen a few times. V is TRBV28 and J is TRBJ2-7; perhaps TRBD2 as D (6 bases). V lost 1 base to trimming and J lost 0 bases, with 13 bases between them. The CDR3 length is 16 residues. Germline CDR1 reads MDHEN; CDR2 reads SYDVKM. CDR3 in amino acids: CASSLFSDGSSYEQYF. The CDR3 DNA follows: TGTGCCAGCAGTTTATTTTCAGACGGGAGCTCCTACGAGCAGTACTTC. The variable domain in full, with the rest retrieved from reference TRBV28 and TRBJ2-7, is DVKVTQSSRYLVKRTGEKVFLECVQDMDHENMFWYRQDPGLGLRLIYFSYDVKMKEKGDIPEGYSVSREKKERFSLILESASTNQTSMYLCASSLFSDGSSYEQYFGPGTRLTVT.

The CDR3 DNA reads TGCGCCAGCAGTGAGTCGAGAATCGGCTCCGGACAGGGGGTCTACGAGCAGTACTTC. This sequence encodes CASSESRIGSGQGVYEQYF. This sequence joins TRBV10-1 and TRBJ2-7; TRBD1 matches at 10 bases. The V and J ends lost 0 bases and 3 bases, in that order; junction bases with no gene match: 14. This CDR3 has 19 amino acids. Per the germline V gene, CDR1 is WNHNN and CDR2 is SYGVQD (reference sequence).

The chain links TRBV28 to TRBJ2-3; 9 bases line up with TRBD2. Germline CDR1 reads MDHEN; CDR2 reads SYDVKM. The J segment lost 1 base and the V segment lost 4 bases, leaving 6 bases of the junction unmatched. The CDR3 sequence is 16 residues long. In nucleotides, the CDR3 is TGTGCCAGCAGTTCCGCCCTAGCGGGACGCACAGATACGCAGTATTTT. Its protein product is CASSSALAGRTDTQYF.

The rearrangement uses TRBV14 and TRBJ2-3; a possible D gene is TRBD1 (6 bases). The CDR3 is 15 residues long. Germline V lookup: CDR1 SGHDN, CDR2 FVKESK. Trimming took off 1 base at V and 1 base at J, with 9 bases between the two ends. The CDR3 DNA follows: TGTGCCAGCAGCCAAGGATGGGGGCGCACAGATACGCAGTATTTT. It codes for CASSQGWGRTDTQYF.

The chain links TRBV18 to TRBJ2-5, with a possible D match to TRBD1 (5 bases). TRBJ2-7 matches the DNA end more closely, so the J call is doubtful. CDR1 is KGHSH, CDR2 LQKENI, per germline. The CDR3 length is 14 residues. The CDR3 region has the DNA TGTGCCAGCTCCCCGCCGAGTCAGGGCTACGAGCAGTACTTC. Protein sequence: CASSPPSQGYEQYF.

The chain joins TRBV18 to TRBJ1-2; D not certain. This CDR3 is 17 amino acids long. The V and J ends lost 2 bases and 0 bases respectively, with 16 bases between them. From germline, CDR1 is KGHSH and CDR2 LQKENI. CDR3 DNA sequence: TGTGCCAGCTCACCAACCCGCGGACGGGGAGCTAACTATGGCTACACCTTC. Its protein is CASSPTRGRGANYGYTF.

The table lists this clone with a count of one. The CDR3 DNA reads as TGTGCCAGCAGATCCGATGTAGGGGGAGCTTTCTTT. Its translation is CASRSDVGGAFF. The chain joins TRBV6-1 to TRBJ1-1, with D tentatively TRBD1 (6 bases). Trimming removed 6 bases at V and 10 bases at J, with 15 bases between. The CDR3 is made up of 12 amino acids. Germline CDR1 MNHNS, CDR2 SASEGT.

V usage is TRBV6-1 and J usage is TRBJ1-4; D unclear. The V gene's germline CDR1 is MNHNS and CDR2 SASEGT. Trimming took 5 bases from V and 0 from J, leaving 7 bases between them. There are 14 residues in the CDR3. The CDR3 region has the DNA TGTGCCAGCAGTCGACAAGCAACTAATGAAAAACTGTTTTTT. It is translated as CASSRQATNEKLFF.

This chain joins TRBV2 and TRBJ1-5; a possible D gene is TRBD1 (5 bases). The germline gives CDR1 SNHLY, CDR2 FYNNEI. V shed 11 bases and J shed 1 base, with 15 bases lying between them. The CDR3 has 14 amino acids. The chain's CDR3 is CAGGVGGSNQPQHF. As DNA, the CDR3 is TGTGCCGGGGGGGTGGGGGGAAGCAATCAGCCCCAGCATTTT.

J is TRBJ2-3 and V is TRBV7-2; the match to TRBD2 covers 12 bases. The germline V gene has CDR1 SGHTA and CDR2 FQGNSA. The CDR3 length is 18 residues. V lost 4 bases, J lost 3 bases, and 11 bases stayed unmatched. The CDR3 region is CASSYYPPGTSGTDTQYF. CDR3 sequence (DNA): TGTGCCAGCAGCTACTACCCTCCCGGGACTAGCGGGACAGATACGCAGTATTTT.

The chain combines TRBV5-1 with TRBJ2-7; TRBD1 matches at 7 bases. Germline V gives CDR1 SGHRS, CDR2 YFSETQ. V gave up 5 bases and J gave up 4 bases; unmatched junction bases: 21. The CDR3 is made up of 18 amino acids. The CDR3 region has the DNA TGCGCCAGCAGTTACGGCTTGTCTCTTGACAGGGACCCTTACGAGCAGTACTTC. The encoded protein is CASSYGLSLDRDPYEQYF.